Below are 13 T cell receptor beta chains sequenced from a single sample in a study of T-cell memory formation after mild COVID-19. TCRdb called the 5' RACE reads again in MiXCR, with one record for every CDR3 protein. The sample comprises roughly 170,000 distinct CDR3 sequences, 15% to 20% of which are singletons, and roughly 4.3% rests with the top ten. Sequenced material: PBMCs or a T cell subset sorted from them (not recorded which). These receptors were taken from a man between 18 and 35 years old who had mild COVID-19 (a few samples of this study predate the infection). Cell type and time point are not known.

This clonotype was seen more than once but under ten times. The chain links TRBV2 to TRBJ1-2, with TRBD1 identical over 7 bases. V lost 5 bases to trimming and J lost 5 bases; unmatched junction nucleotides: 14. Germline-derived CDR1 and CDR2 are SNHLY and FYNNEI. The CDR3 is 16 residues long. As DNA, the CDR3 is TGTGCCAGCAGTCGGACAGGTTACATAACCGAATATGGCTACACCTTC. This encodes CASSRTGYITEYGYTF. The full variable domain, in which reference TRBV2 and TRBJ1-2 provide the parts outside the CDR3, is EPEVTQTPSHQVTQMGQEVILRCVPISNHLYFYWYRQILGQKVEFLVSFYNNEISEKSEIFDDQFSVERPDGSNFTLKIRSTKLEDSAMYFCASSRTGYITEYGYTFGSGTRLTVV.

This clonotype was detected many times. The CDR3 loop is CASSIGWGASHEQYF. CDR3 bases: TGTGCCAGTAGTATCGGTTGGGGGGCGAGCCACGAGCAGTACTTC. V gene TRBV19 combines with J gene TRBJ2-7; tentatively, D is TRBD1 or TRBD2 (6 bases each). Germline-derived CDR1 and CDR2 are LNHDA and SQIVND (reference sequence). The CDR3 consists of 15 residues. V was shortened by 3 bases and J by 5 bases, with 17 bases between the two germline ends. Drawing the rest from reference TRBV19 and TRBJ2-7, the complete variable domain is DGGITQSPKYLFRKEGQNVTLSCEQNLNHDAMYWYRQDPGQGLRLIYYSQIVNDFQKGDIAEGYSVSREKKESFPLTVTSAQKNPTAFYLCASSIGWGASHEQYFGPGTRLTVT.

The table lists this clonotype with many counts. The chain combines TRBV4-2 with TRBJ1-2, with TRBD1 matching 8 bases. The CDR3 runs 13 residues. V was clipped by 4 bases and J by 3 bases; unmatched bases: 1. CDR1 LGHNA and CDR2 YNFKEQ come from the germline V gene. This CDR3 reads CASSRQGYYGYTF. In DNA form, the CDR3 reads TGTGCCAGCAGCCGACAGGGGTACTATGGCTACACCTTC.

This chain uses TRBV29-1 with TRBJ1-6; 10 nucleotides line up with TRBD1. Looked up from germline, CDR1 is SQVTM and CDR2 is ANQGSEA. V gave up 8 bases and J gave up 8 bases; unmatched junction bases: 6. There are 13 residues in the CDR3. The CDR3 loop reads CSPGTGVDSPLHF. The CDR3 coding sequence is TGCAGCCCGGGGACAGGGGTGGATTCACCCCTCCACTTT.

This clonotype was counted between two and nine times. This chain joins TRBV28 and TRBJ2-5; 9 positions match TRBD1. Trimming removed 8 bases from V and 5 bases from J; junction bases left unmatched: 6. In germline, CDR1 is MDHEN, CDR2 SYDVKM. There are 13 residues in the CDR3. CDR3 amino acids: CASGTGRRETQYF. CDR3 DNA: TGTGCCAGCGGGACAGGGCGGAGGGAGACCCAGTACTTC.

This rearrangement joins TRBV20-1 to TRBJ1-1; the match to TRBD1 covers 8 bases. This CDR3 contains 12 residues. V was pared by 5 bases and J by 5 bases, with 4 bases of the junction left unmatched. CDR1 is DFQATT, CDR2 SNEGSKA, per germline (reference sequence). The DNA of the CDR3 is TGCAGTGCTGAACAGGGGGGGACTGAAGCTTTCTTT. Translation: CSAEQGGTEAFF.

This clonotype appeared a few times. The chain combines TRBV5-6 with TRBJ2-5, with TRBD1 identical over 7 bases. Trimming took 4 bases from V and 1 from J; bases not matched to a gene: 1. The V gene's germline CDR1 is SGHDT and CDR2 YYEEEE. This CDR3 has 13 residues. CDR3 amino acids: CASSGTVQETQYF. CDR3 DNA: TGTGCCAGCAGCGGGACAGTCCAAGAGACCCAGTACTTC.

Only a few counts were recorded for this clonotype. The chain combines TRBV4-3 with TRBJ2-3; 8 bases agree with TRBD1. This CDR3 spans 16 amino acids. Germline loops: CDR1 LGHNA, CDR2 YSLEER. The V and J ends lost 3 bases and 5 bases, in that order; junction bases with no gene match: 10. CDR3 amino acids: CASSQAQGTGIDTQYF. Written as DNA, the CDR3 is TGCGCCAGCAGCCAGGCCCAGGGGACAGGTATAGATACGCAGTATTTT.

The V gene is TRBV29-1, the J gene TRBJ2-1; D tentatively fits TRBD1 or TRBD2 (5 bases each). Germline CDR1 is SQVTM and CDR2 is ANQGSEA. The CDR3 spans 14 residues. Here the CDR3 reads CTLTGTRNMDEQFF. CDR3 DNA sequence: TGCACCCTTACGGGGACCCGGAATATGGATGAGCAGTTCTTC.

This clonotype was seen a few times. V and J are TRBV2 and TRBJ2-1; 7 bases are a match to TRBD1. CDR1 and CDR2 from the germline V gene are SNHLY and FYNNEI. The CDR3 is made up of 15 amino acids. The junction had 10 bases not matched to a gene; V was cut back by 7 bases and J by 4 bases. CDR3 in DNA: TGTGCCAGCAAATTGGACAGGCTGTCTTACAATGAGCAGTTCTTC. This codes for CASKLDRLSYNEQFF. The full variable domain, its missing parts supplied by reference TRBV2 and TRBJ2-1, is EPEVTQTPSHQVTQMGQEVILRCVPISNHLYFYWYRQILGQKVEFLVSFYNNEISEKSEIFDDQFSVERPDGSNFTLKIRSTKLEDSAMYFCASKLDRLSYNEQFFGPGTRLTVL.

This clonotype was seen only a few times. V and J are TRBV7-9 and TRBJ1-3; 8 nucleotides agree with TRBD1. V shed 5 bases and J 0 bases; nucleotides not matched to a gene: 3. Per the germline V gene, CDR1 is SEHNR and CDR2 is FQNEAQ (reference sequence). CDR3 length equals 15 residues. The CDR3 DNA is TGTGCCAGCAGCCGACAGGGGTTCTCTGGAAACACCATATATTTT. Translating gives CASSRQGFSGNTIYF.

In its sample, this clonotype was seen a few times. The chain uses TRBV7-2 and TRBJ1-1; TRBD1 might be the D (5 bases). Between the trimmed V and J ends, which lost 8 bases and 3 bases, there was a span of 10 bases. Germline CDR1 reads SGHTA; CDR2 reads FQGNSA. The CDR3 runs to 12 residues. The CDR3 here is CASGRGYTEAFF. DNA of the CDR3: TGTGCCAGCGGGAGGGGATACACTGAAGCTTTCTTT.

The sample holds a few counts of this clonotype. The rearrangement links TRBV7-6 to TRBJ2-5, with 9 bases matching TRBD2. Germline V gene lookup returns CDR1 SGHVS and CDR2 FNYEAQ. The V gene end was trimmed by 5 bases and the J gene end by 5 bases; junction bases not matched to a gene: 12. The CDR3 is 16 residues long. CDR3 sequence reads: CASSPVGASGVETQYF. CDR3 sequence (DNA): TGTGCCAGCAGCCCCGTGGGCGCTAGCGGGGTTGAGACCCAGTACTTC.